This T cell receptor (beta chain) comes out of a study of shared clonotypes between healthy human individuals. Study context: The donor pool was made up of a couple of women and three men aged 18 to 49.

For each subset, genomic DNA was distributed in equal portions over several immunoSEQ plates. Sequencing was performed on unsorted PBMC DNA using ten immunoSEQ deep assay plates. Authors' methods: ImmunoSEQ yielded junction-only sequences lacking quality scores, so filtering differed. This table comes from immunoSEQ multiplex PCR, and its TCRdb copy is limited to in-frame clones, with some not included. The V and J calls and clone size come from that table; D and trimming were worked out from the DNA. This repertoire shows 470,000 or so clones, almost 80% found once; its top ten account for approximately 12%. Deletions cut 1 base from V and 0 bases from J, with 12 bases between. The CDR3 extends over 17 amino acids. Germline-derived CDR1 and CDR2 are LNHNV and YYDKDF (reference sequence).

The sample taken for sequencing was PBMCs. This receptor was identified in a woman in her forties in good health. Some clones in this sample may be carry-over from other donors' samples. V and J are TRBV15 and TRBJ1-4; maybe TRBD1 (6 bases). The chain's CDR3 is CATSRGGQLTTNEKLFF. The CDR3 bases are TGTGCCACCAGCAGAGGCGGACAGCTGACAACTAATGAAAAACTGTTTTTT.